Shown below are 26 T cell receptor beta chains from a single sample sequenced in a study of lymphopenia after photon versus proton radiotherapy. Generated by immunoSEQ multiplex PCR, the TCRdb table keeps only in-frame clones and is missing some. The top ten hold roughly a fifth of the sample, which has more than 25,000 clones, approximately 86% seen once. The sample here was peripheral blood, taken from a patient treated with photon-based radiotherapy. These receptors came from a man aged 45-65 years with gastric cancer.

CDR3 in amino acids: CASREGSLGQPQHF. The CDR3 nucleotides read TGTGCCAGCAGAGAGGGCTCCTTAGGTCAGCCCCAGCATTTT. V gene TRBV6-5 combines with J gene TRBJ1-5, with D uncertain. Germline V gene sequence: CDR1 MNHEY, CDR2 SVGAGI. V was pared by 6 bases and J by 6 bases, with 15 bases between. This CDR3 region has 14 residues.

V and J are TRBV19 and TRBJ1-4; D is uncertain. CDR1 and CDR2 from the germline V gene are LNHDA and SQIVND (reference sequence). V was trimmed by 2 bases and J by 8 bases, leaving 15 bases between them. The CDR3 covers 15 residues. CDR3 sequence: CASSITQTKPEKLFF. In nucleotides, the CDR3 is TGTGCCAGTAGTATAACACAGACAAAACCCGAAAAACTGTTTTTT.

The V gene is TRBV9, the J gene TRBJ2-1; weak D call: TRBD1 (7 bases). From germline, CDR1 is SGDLS and CDR2 YYNGEE. V dropped 5 bases and J dropped 9 bases, with 18 bases sitting between them. This CDR3 is 14 amino acids long. The CDR3 DNA reads as TGTGCCAGCAGTACGTCAGGGGGGCCTTTTGAGCAGTTCTTC. Translation: CASSTSGGPFEQFF.

The chain links TRBV19 to TRBJ2-5, with TRBD1 as a possible D gene (6 bases). Germline V gene lookup returns CDR1 LNHDA and CDR2 SQIVND (reference sequence). The V and J ends lost 4 bases and 2 bases respectively, with 14 bases between them. The CDR3 covers 15 residues. CDR3: CASSKQGLPQETQYF. DNA of the CDR3: TGTGCCAGTAGTAAGCAGGGGCTTCCACAAGAGACCCAGTACTTC.

The CDR3 protein is CASSPGEGVGQPQHF. Written as DNA, the CDR3 is TGTGCCAGCAGCCCCGGGGAGGGGGTGGGTCAGCCCCAGCATTTT. J is TRBJ1-5 and V is TRBV2, with a weak D call TRBD1 (6 bases). With 6 bases removed from V and 6 bases from J, the gap between germline ends came to 18 bases. CDR1 is SNHLY and CDR2 is FYNNEI in the germline V gene. This CDR3 has 15 amino acids.

This sequence joins TRBV14 and TRBJ1-5; D is possibly TRBD1 (6 bases). This CDR3 region has 16 residues. CDR1 SGHDN and CDR2 FVKESK come from the germline V gene. The V and J ends lost 4 bases and 10 bases respectively, with 23 bases between them. The CDR3 protein is CASSPRQDGWEEPQHF. The DNA for the CDR3 is TGTGCCAGCAGCCCTCGACAGGATGGCTGGGAAGAACCCCAGCATTTT.

The V and J genes are TRBV5-1 and TRBJ2-2, with 7 bases identical to TRBD1. Trimming cost V 4 bases and J 5 bases; bases outside gene matches: 5. Germline V gene sequence: CDR1 SGHRS, CDR2 YFSETQ. This CDR3 is built from 14 residues. The DNA for the CDR3 is TGCGCCAGCAGCATTACAGGGGTAACCGGGGAGCTGTTTTTT. It translates to CASSITGVTGELFF.

J is TRBJ1-4 and V is TRBV5-4, with 8 bases matching TRBD1. The CDR3 loop spans 14 amino acids. V was clipped by 4 bases and J by 8 bases; unmatched bases: 7. Looked up from germline, CDR1 is SGHNT and CDR2 is YYREEE (reference sequence). The CDR3, as DNA: TGTGCCAGCAGCCCGGACAGGGTACGAGAAAAACTGTTTTTT. Amino acid sequence: CASSPDRVREKLFF. The complete variable domain, with remaining parts taken from reference TRBV5-4 and TRBJ1-4, reads ETGVTQSPTHLIKTRGQQVTLRCSSQSGHNTVSWYQQALGQGPQFIFQYYREEENGRGNFPPRFSGLQFPNYSSELNVNALELDDSALYLCASSPDRVREKLFFGSGTQLSVL.

This clone was detected once. The chain links TRBV4-3 to TRBJ2-7, with D perhaps TRBD2 (6 bases). The CDR3 has 16 amino acids. V lost 0 bases to trimming and J lost 2 bases, with 14 bases between them. Germline values: CDR1 LGHNA, CDR2 YSLEER. The DNA for the CDR3 is TGCGCCAGCAGCCAAGATCGGGGGACGGACACCTACGAGCAGTACTTC. Amino acids: CASSQDRGTDTYEQYF.

The CDR3 coding sequence is TGTGCCACAACCGACCGGGTGACTGGGGCCAACGTCCTGACTTTC. This codes for CATTDRVTGANVLTF. The rearrangement joins TRBV2 to TRBJ2-6; D is unresolved. The germline gives CDR1 SNHLY, CDR2 FYNNEI. The CDR3 is 15 residues long. Trimming stripped 10 bases from V and 2 bases from J, with 15 bases between. Together with reference TRBV2 and TRBJ2-6, the CDR3 gives the full variable domain: EPEVTQTPSHQVTQMGQEVILRCVPISNHLYFYWYRQILGQKVEFLVSFYNNEISEKSEIFDDQFSVERPDGSNFTLKIRSTKLEDSAMYFCATTDRVTGANVLTFGAGSRLTVL.

The chain is built from TRBV9 and TRBJ2-3, with D possibly TRBD2 on 6 matching bases. The germline V gene encodes CDR1 SGDLS and CDR2 YYNGEE. The CDR3 sequence is 13 residues long. V was cut by 4 bases and J by 5 bases, with 11 bases left in between. The CDR3 region is CASSWGDGDTQYF. The CDR3 bases are TGTGCCAGCAGCTGGGGGGATGGAGATACGCAGTATTTT.

This chain links TRBV10-2 with TRBJ2-2, with 10 bases matching TRBD1. The CDR3 extends over 18 amino acids. Germline V gene lookup returns CDR1 WSHSY and CDR2 SAAADI. Unmatched junction bases numbered 13, after V lost 2 bases and J lost 7 bases. The CDR3 protein is CASSERGHRQGAIGELFF. Here the CDR3 DNA reads TGCGCCAGCAGTGAGAGGGGACACCGACAGGGGGCGATCGGGGAGCTGTTTTTT.

The chain is built from TRBV13 and TRBJ1-3; no definite D call. The CDR3 has 14 amino acids. Trimming removed 2 bases at V and 4 bases at J, with 9 bases between. CDR1 and CDR2 (germline): PRHDT, FYEKMQ (reference sequence). The CDR3 DNA follows: TGTGCCAGCAGCTTAAACGGTGGGGGAAACACCATATATTTT. Amino acid sequence: CASSLNGGGNTIYF.

The chain carries TRBV6-1 and TRBJ1-1; D gene ambiguous. This CDR3 is built from 12 residues. V was clipped by 5 bases and J by 7 bases, with 11 bases between them. Germline V gene sequence: CDR1 MNHNS, CDR2 SASEGT. The CDR3 coding sequence is TGTGCCAGCAGTACTCTGACTTATGAAGCTTTCTTT. Residues: CASSTLTYEAFF.

The CDR3 DNA sequence: TGCGCCAGCAGTCCGACGGCCGGCTCTGGGGCCAACGTCCTGACTTTC. Translated: CASSPTAGSGANVLTF. V usage is TRBV5-1 and J usage is TRBJ2-6; D is unresolved. There are 16 residues in the CDR3. Germline V CDR1 and CDR2: SGHRS, YFSETQ. Trimming stripped 5 bases from V and 0 bases from J, with 12 bases between.

V usage is TRBV14 and J usage is TRBJ2-3; TRBD1 aligns across 7 bases. This CDR3 region has 15 residues. CDR1 SGHDN and CDR2 FVKESK come from the germline V gene. The V gene end was trimmed by 2 bases and the J gene end by 1 base; junction bases not matched to a gene: 3. In DNA, the CDR3 is TGTGCCAGCAGCCAAAGGACAGGACGCACAGATACGCAGTATTTT. Residues: CASSQRTGRTDTQYF.

This clone was recorded only once. The V and J genes are TRBV4-1 and TRBJ1-1, with D possibly TRBD1 on 5 matching bases. The CDR3 runs to 13 residues. Trimming stripped 4 bases from V and 6 bases from J, with 12 bases between. CDR1 MGHRA and CDR2 YSYEKL come from the germline V gene. Here the CDR3 reads CASSLGVGAEAFF. The CDR3 DNA sequence: TGCGCCAGCAGCCTAGGGGTCGGGGCTGAAGCTTTCTTT.

V gene TRBV7-2 combines with J gene TRBJ2-3; D gene ambiguous. The V end lost 3 bases, the J end lost 5 bases, and 3 bases lay between the germline ends. The CDR3 contains 11 residues. CDR1 SGHTA and CDR2 FQGNSA come from the germline V gene. CDR3 coding DNA: TGTGCCAGCAGCTTGCGAGATACGCAGTATTTT. Translated, it gives CASSLRDTQYF. Full variable domain (rest looked up from reference TRBV7-2 and TRBJ2-3): GAGVSQSPSNKVTEKGKDVELRCDPISGHTALYWYRQSLGQGLEFLIYFQGNSAPDKSGLPSDRFSAERTGGSVSTLTIQRTQQEDSAVYLCASSLRDTQYFGPGTRLTVL.

The chain carries TRBV7-2 and TRBJ1-5; D is possibly TRBD1 (6 bases). From germline, CDR1 is SGHTA and CDR2 FQGNSA. Trimming cost V 3 bases and J 6 bases, with 21 bases left between them. The CDR3 is 17 residues long. The CDR3: CASSLGDIGGLRQPQHF. The CDR3 DNA reads as TGTGCCAGCAGCTTGGGGGACATCGGGGGACTACGTCAGCCCCAGCATTTT.

The V gene is TRBV10-1, the J gene TRBJ1-1, with no clear D. The CDR3 sequence is 12 residues long. Trimming cost V 5 bases and J 5 bases, with 9 bases left between them. CDR1 and CDR2 from the germline V gene are WNHNN and SYGVQD (reference sequence). Written as DNA, the CDR3 is TGCGCCAGCAGTCTCTGGCCGACTGAAGCTTTCTTT. Its translation: CASSLWPTEAFF.

This clone was seen more than once but under ten times. V and J are TRBV30 and TRBJ1-5, with D possibly TRBD1 on 5 matching bases. The CDR3 consists of 13 residues. Trimming took off 0 bases at V and 9 bases at J, with 12 bases between the two ends. Germline CDR1 GTSNPN, CDR2 SVGIG (reference sequence). CDR3 region: CAWSVKSGGPQHF. CDR3 DNA sequence: TGTGCCTGGAGTGTTAAATCTGGGGGGCCCCAGCATTTT. The full variable domain, in which reference TRBV30 and TRBJ1-5 provide the parts outside the CDR3, is SQTIHQWPATLVQPVGSPLSLECTVEGTSNPNLYWYRQAAGRGLQLLFYSVGIGQISSEVPQNLSASRPQDRQFILSSKKLLLSDSGFYLCAWSVKSGGPQHFGDGTRLSIL.

This chain connects TRBV5-1 to TRBJ2-2, with TRBD1 identical over 9 bases. In germline, CDR1 is SGHRS, CDR2 YFSETQ. The CDR3 spans 16 residues. With 8 bases clipped from V and 1 base from J, the junction kept 9 bases outside the gene matches. CDR3 loop: CASLGPGQGNTGELFF. The CDR3 DNA sequence: TGCGCCAGTCTCGGTCCGGGACAGGGGAACACCGGGGAGCTGTTTTTT.

This chain links TRBV10-3 with TRBJ1-1; 7 bases align to TRBD1. There are 14 residues in the CDR3. Germline values: CDR1 ENHRY, CDR2 SYGVKD. J was trimmed by 1 base and V by 5 bases; bases with no gene match: 4. The CDR3 here is CAISIDRENTEAFF. In DNA, the CDR3 is TGTGCCATCAGTATAGACAGGGAGAACACTGAAGCTTTCTTT.

The V and J genes are TRBV6-6 and TRBJ1-5; no firm D call. The CDR3 sequence is 15 residues long. V lost 6 bases and J 1 base, leaving 13 bases between the germline ends. The germline CDR1 and CDR2 sequences are MNHNY and SVGAGI (reference sequence). Here the CDR3 reads CASSTGQRSNQPQHF. CDR3 coding DNA: TGTGCCAGCAGCACGGGTCAGCGGAGCAATCAGCCCCAGCATTTT.

The V and J genes are TRBV5-1 and TRBJ2-5, with D perhaps matching TRBD1 (6 bases). The CDR3 is 17 amino acids. Trimming removed 0 bases at V and 2 bases at J, with 17 bases between. The germline gives CDR1 SGHRS, CDR2 YFSETQ. This chain's CDR3 is CASSLEGQRSGQETQYF. In nucleotides, the CDR3 is TGCGCCAGCAGCTTGGAAGGACAGAGGAGTGGTCAAGAGACCCAGTACTTC.

The chain employs TRBV5-1 and TRBJ2-3, with D perhaps matching TRBD2 (5 bases). The CDR3 is 15 amino acids. V lost 3 bases and J 0 bases, leaving 11 bases between the germline ends. Germline V gene data show CDR1 as SGHRS and CDR2 as YFSETQ. The CDR3 sequence: CASSYTGTSTDTQYF. The CDR3, as DNA: TGCGCCAGCAGCTATACGGGAACTAGCACAGATACGCAGTATTTT.